This TCR beta chain was sequenced in a study of long-term antiretroviral therapy in people with HIV. General study results and limits: Clonal expansions arising prior to ART prevailed in the repertoire at every time point. Documentation of ART adherence, viral resistance or therapy changes was absent. Relative to transplant donor controls, diversity remained lower despite increasing after ART.

Until DNA extraction, the samples held between about 1-10 million cryopreserved PBMC. With respect to this clone: What it binds is not known.

This was the immunoSEQ v3.0 assay at survey level. TCRdb's copy holds only in-frame clones and misses some; the assay was immunoSEQ multiplex PCR. This sample has around 30,000 clones; over 75% occur once, and the top ten carry around 4.4%. Per the germline V gene, CDR1 is SGHTA and CDR2 is FQGNSA. The CDR3 loop spans 15 amino acids. V was shortened by 5 bases and J by 2 bases, with 15 bases between the two germline ends. The chain carries TRBV7-2 and TRBJ2-5, with D possibly TRBD1 on 6 matching bases. The receptor was derived from a woman aged 18 to 35 with HIV. Sequenced material: unsorted PBMCs, taken 0.5 years after starting antiretroviral therapy. CDR3 region: CASSLSGTRQETQYF. In nucleotides, the CDR3 is TGTGCCAGCAGCCTAAGTGGGACAAGACAAGAGACCCAGTACTTC.